Detailed here is one T cell receptor beta chain. Antigen: not known. Trimming cost V 8 bases and J 6 bases; bases outside gene matches: 14. This CDR3 comprises 15 residues. Germline loops: CDR1 KGHSH, CDR2 LQKENI. These data are taken from a study of T cells after posttransplantation cyclophosphamide. Cells defined as naive were viable CD3+CD4+ or CD3+CD8+ and CCR7+CD45RA+CD45RO-CD95-CD27+CD28+. This related bone marrow graft donor gave peripheral blood on the day of marrow donation. The study, taken as a whole, reports: TRB overlap between skin or GI tissue T cells and blood was limited. After PTCy, TRB diversity resembled that of CNI/methotrexate controls.

Libraries were prepared by immunoSEQ multiplex PCR; TCRdb keeps only in-frame clonotypes and omits some of them. Among more than 30,000 clones, around nine tenths were seen once, and the ten largest hold 0.2% to 0.3%. The clonotype originates from a woman aged 60 to 75 in good health, CMV-negative, and a related stem cell transplant donor. V is TRBV18 and J is TRBJ2-7; 9 bases agree with TRBD1. Material: naive CD4+ T cells sorted from PBMCs. In nucleotides, the CDR3 is TGTGCCAGCGCTCTCACCCCGGGACAGGGTCCCGAGCAGTACTTC. It codes for CASALTPGQGPEQYF. The full variable domain, rest sourced from reference TRBV18 and TRBJ2-7, is NAGVMQNPRHLVRRRGQEARLRCSPMKGHSHVYWYRQLPEEGLKFMVYLQKENIIDESGMPKERFSAEFPKEGPSILRIQQVVRGDSAAYFCASALTPGQGPEQYFGPGTRLTVT.